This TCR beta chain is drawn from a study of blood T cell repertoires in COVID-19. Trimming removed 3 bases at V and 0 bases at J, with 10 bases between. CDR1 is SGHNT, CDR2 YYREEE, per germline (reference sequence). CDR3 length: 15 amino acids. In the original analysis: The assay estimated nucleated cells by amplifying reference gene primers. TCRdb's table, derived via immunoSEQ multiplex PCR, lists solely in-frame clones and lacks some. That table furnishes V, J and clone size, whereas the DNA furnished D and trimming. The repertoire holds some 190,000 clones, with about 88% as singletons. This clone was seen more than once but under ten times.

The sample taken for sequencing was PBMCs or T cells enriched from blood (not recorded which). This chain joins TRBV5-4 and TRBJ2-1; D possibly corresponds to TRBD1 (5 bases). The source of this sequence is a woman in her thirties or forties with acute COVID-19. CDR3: CASSSRQFSYNEQFF. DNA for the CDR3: TGTGCCAGCAGCTCTCGACAGTTCTCCTACAATGAGCAGTTCTTC.